The source of this TCR beta chain is a study of T-cell reconstitution after alpha-beta-depleted transplantation in children. Unique molecular identifiers were used to barcode this TCRbeta library. Using its own MiXCR run on the PCR reads, TCRdb lists one record per CDR3 protein. The data show 300,000 to 400,000 distinct CDR3 sequences, with about 14% seen just once and 4.3% held by the top ten. V was clipped by 4 bases and J by 5 bases, with 11 bases between them. The CDR3 has 13 residues. CDR1 and CDR2 from the germline V gene are LGHDT and YNNKEL (reference sequence). The specimen comprised PBMCs, sampled from the stem cell graft. V is TRBV3-1 and J is TRBJ2-5; D unresolved. The clonotype originates from a human donor who donated a stem cell graft to a child with Fanconi anemia. The CDR3 reads CASSPTIGETQYF. In DNA form, the CDR3 reads TGTGCCAGCAGCCCCACCATTGGGGAGACCCAGTACTTC.